These 4 T cell receptor beta chains came from one sample sequenced in a study of long-term antiretroviral therapy in people with HIV. Researchers report immunoSEQ v3.0 was run at survey level. Only in-frame clones appear in the TCRdb table, and some are missing; sequencing was by immunoSEQ multiplex PCR. The sample includes about 43,000 clones, less than 95% of them seen just once. Material: unsorted PBMCs, obtained 9 to 9.5 years after starting antiretroviral therapy. Receptors were obtained from a man aged 30 to 45 with HIV.

The gene calls are TRBV6-5 and TRBJ2-2; D remains unclear. The germline CDR1 and CDR2 sequences are MNHEY and SVGAGI. This CDR3 has 14 amino acids. The V gene lost 5 bases and the J gene lost 3 bases, with 10 bases spanning the gap. The CDR3 protein is CASSARSYTGELFF. CDR3 nucleotides: TGTGCCAGCAGTGCTCGATCCTACACCGGGGAGCTGTTTTTT.

The genes are TRBV15 and TRBJ1-1, with 10 nucleotides matching TRBD1. J lost 0 bases, V lost 2 bases, and 6 bases had no gene match. Germline assignment: CDR1 LNHNV and CDR2 YYDKDF (reference sequence). This CDR3 is 17 amino acids long. The DNA of the CDR3 is TGTGCCACCAGCAGACCTCCGGACAGGGGGATGAACACTGAAGCTTTCTTT. Residues: CATSRPPDRGMNTEAFF.

The chain combines TRBV28 with TRBJ2-2; 10 nucleotides match TRBD2. Trimming at V came to 3 bases and at J to 0 bases, leaving 4 bases not matched to a gene. The CDR3 has 17 amino acids. Germline loops: CDR1 MDHEN, CDR2 SYDVKM. In DNA form, the CDR3 reads TGTGCCAGCAGTTTGCTAGCGGGGGTTACGAACACCGGGGAGCTGTTTTTT. Its translation: CASSLLAGVTNTGELFF.

The chain couples TRBV19 to TRBJ2-5; no firm D call. The CDR3 is made up of 13 amino acids. From germline, CDR1 is LNHDA and CDR2 SQIVND (reference sequence). The V and J ends lost 3 bases and 1 base respectively, with 6 bases between them. CDR3 in amino acids: CASSINIQETQYF. In nucleotides, the CDR3 is TGTGCCAGTAGTATTAACATCCAAGAGACCCAGTACTTC.